This T cell receptor beta chain was sequenced in a study of cytomegalovirus exposure and HLA in healthy donors. Study conclusions and caveats: As was reported, the classifier diagnosed cytomegalovirus status with high specificity and sensitivity. 87-base-pair reads could not separate some V segments, including TRBV6-2 and TRBV6-3. It was shown in a later analysis that HLA-associated TCR beta chains were more clonally expanded than other, equally common chains.

The CDR3 spans 13 residues. The V end lost 4 bases, the J end lost 3 bases, and 4 bases lay between the germline ends. Germline CDR1 SNHLY, CDR2 FYNNEI. Comments on this clone: The target antigen is unknown.

The PCR ran on 60 Vbeta and 13 Jbeta primers. Assay: immunoSEQ multiplex PCR; the TCRdb copy retains only in-frame clones and omits some. The table includes roughly 200,000 clones, 75% to 80% detected once. Source material: PBMCs. This TCR came from a woman in her thirties in good health and CMV-seropositive. The genes are TRBV2 and TRBJ2-6, with no clear D. The CDR3 is CASSVRGANVLTF. CDR3 nucleotides: TGTGCCAGCAGTGTTCGTGGGGCCAACGTCCTGACTTTC.